This T cell receptor (beta chain) was recorded in a study of T-cell memory formation after mild COVID-19. Overall study context: Largely, the TCR clusters proved donor specific. Study-wide results and caveats: From day 15 to 85, contracting clones were balanced between CD4 and CD8, whereas later expanders leaned toward CD4+. Clonal second-wave expansions that peaked on day 37 had unconfirmed SARS-CoV-2 specificity.

Barcoded TCR alpha and TCR beta cDNA libraries with UMIs came from 5'RACE using constant-segment primers. One entry per CDR3 protein, called by TCRdb with MiXCR from the 5' RACE reads. The sample contains a few hundred thousand distinct CDR3 sequences, over 15% of which appear only once. This clonotype was detected a few times. Its antigen is currently unknown. The receptor was isolated from a man aged 18 to 30 who had mild COVID-19 (a few samples of this study predate the infection). Cell type and time point are not known. What was sequenced was PBMCs or a T cell subset sorted from them (not recorded which).

The CDR3 nucleotides read TGTGCCAGCAGCTACCACAGTGTCTCTGGAAACACCATATATTTT. It specifies CASSYHSVSGNTIYF. The genes are TRBV12-3 or TRBV12-4 and TRBJ1-3, with D hard to call. The CDR3 runs to 15 residues. Trimming removed 6 bases from V and 0 bases from J, with 12 bases in between.